This TCR beta chain was identified during a study of T cell repertoires in cytomegalovirus infection. Study-wide context: Through public TCR beta signatures, both CMV infection and matching HLA type were indicated. Study-wide results and caveats: The cumulative frequency of public TCR beta families distinguished individuals who carried CMV together with the relevant HLA. CMV-specific TCR beta clonotypes restricted by HLA-C were the ones dominating the ex vivo response.

This CDR3 is built from 13 residues. The junction had 6 bases not matched to a gene; V was cut back by 6 bases and J by 8 bases. TCRdb analysed the reads with MiXCR anew, one entry per CDR3 protein. This sample has 900,000 to 950,000 distinct CDR3 sequences, with roughly 31% found just once. Remarks on this clonotype: Its antigen is unidentified.

This TCR was recovered from a human donor in good health (CMV status not recorded). Some clones in this sample may be carry-over from other donors' samples. V and J are TRBV12-3 or TRBV12-4 and TRBJ1-4; TRBD1 matches at 7 bases. Sequences were derived from cultured CD8+ T cells from PBMCs, sampled from culture after CMV antigen stimulation. The chain's CDR3 is CASSRDSEEKLFF. The CDR3 DNA sequence: TGTGCCAGCAGCCGGGACAGTGAAGAAAAACTGTTTTTT.